The present T cell receptor (beta chain) was sequenced within a study of T cells in Graves' hyperthyroidism and ophthalmopathy. Study conclusions and caveats: Most thyroid clonotypes that were expanded above 0.001 also turned up in blood.

The CDR3 length is 13 residues. With V trimmed by 6 bases and J by 3 bases, 2 bases remained unmatched. In germline, CDR1 is SNHLY, CDR2 FYNNEI. Amplification yielded TCR beta CDR3 regions, with RNA transcripts as the source. In the first-round RT-PCR of the TCR CDR3, the HTBI primer set was used. One entry per CDR3 protein results from TCRdb running MiXCR on the multiplex PCR reads. The data contain 300,000 to 500,000 distinct CDR3 sequences, about 15% of them singletons. Many counts were recorded for this clonotype. Antigen: not known. In patients aged 18 to 65, hyperthyroidism was newly diagnosed, with duration under 2 months. Criteria for exclusion of patients were uncontrolled infection, other autoimmune disease, pregnancy or lactation. Fresh peripheral blood, less than 11 ml of it, supplied the PBMCs.

The sample was blood. The source of this sequence is a woman in her twenties or thirties with Graves' hyperthyroidism. The V and J genes are TRBV2 and TRBJ1-5, with 7 nucleotides matching TRBD1. The CDR3 region has the DNA TGTGCCAGCAGCGGACAGGACAATCAGCCCCAGCATTTT. Protein: CASSGQDNQPQHF. Drawing the rest from reference TRBV2 and TRBJ1-5, the complete variable domain is EPEVTQTPSHQVTQMGQEVILRCVPISNHLYFYWYRQILGQKVEFLVSFYNNEISEKSEIFDDQFSVERPDGSNFTLKIRSTKLEDSAMYFCASSGQDNQPQHFGDGTRLSIL.